Each of the 19 T cell receptor beta chains below was sequenced from the same sample in a study of CD8+CD57+ T cells in acquired aplastic anemia. The use of genomic DNA as template underpinned the TCR beta VDJ and CDR3 profiling. TCRdb re-called the reads with MiXCR, one entry per CDR3 protein. The table lists 150,000 to 200,000 distinct CDR3 sequences, 45% to 55% of them singletons. Sequencing involved patients with CD8+CD57+ cell expansion previously shown by flow cytometry. The sequenced sample was sorted CD4+, CD8+, or CD8+CD57+ T cells (not recorded which) from PBMCs. The receptors derive from a human donor with aplastic anemia.

The chain combines TRBV19 with TRBJ1-1, with unresolved D. V lost 4 bases and J 4 bases, leaving 7 bases between the germline ends. Germline V gene data show CDR1 as LNHDA and CDR2 as SQIVND (reference sequence). The CDR3 has 12 amino acids. CDR3 nucleotides: TGTGCCAGTAGTACCCACCGCACTGAAGCTTTCTTT. It is translated as CASSTHRTEAFF.

The chain recombines TRBV10-3 with TRBJ2-2, with D hard to call. This CDR3 has 11 residues. Between the trimmed V and J ends, which lost 10 bases and 8 bases, there was a span of 11 bases. Germline V CDR1 and CDR2: ENHRY, SYGVKD. This CDR3 is CATSELGELFF. The CDR3 nucleotides are TGTGCCACCTCAGAACTAGGGGAGCTGTTTTTT.

The V call is TRBV20-1, the J call TRBJ2-2; 9 positions match TRBD2. With V trimmed by 0 bases and J by 2 bases, 7 bases remained unmatched. Germline V lookup: CDR1 DFQATT, CDR2 SNEGSKA (reference sequence). The length of the CDR3 is 17 residues. The CDR3 DNA is TGCAGTGCTAGAGATTCCAGACTAGCGGTAAACACCGGGGAGCTGTTTTTT. This codes for CSARDSRLAVNTGELFF.

This clonotype was seen only a few times. The CDR3 DNA reads as TGTGCCAGCAGTGCTTTTAGGGACACAGATACGCAGTATTTT. It translates to CASSAFRDTDTQYF. The rearrangement links TRBV25-1 to TRBJ2-3; D is ambiguous. Germline loops: CDR1 MGHDK, CDR2 SYGVNS. This CDR3 has 14 residues. V shed 4 bases and J shed 2 bases, with 10 bases lying between them. The whole variable domain, filled in from reference TRBV25-1 and TRBJ2-3, reads EADIYQTPRYLVIGTGKKITLECSQTMGHDKMYWYQQDPGMELHLIHYSYGVNSTEKGDLSSESTVSRIRTEHFPLTLESARPSHTSQYLCASSAFRDTDTQYFGPGTRLTVL.

In this sample, this clonotype turned up many times. The chain uses TRBV7-2 and TRBJ2-7; 7 bases line up with TRBD1. J gave up 4 bases and V 5 bases, and 11 bases lay outside the gene matches. Germline V gives CDR1 SGHTA, CDR2 FQGNSA. The CDR3 totals 15 residues. The CDR3 DNA reads as TGTGCCAGCAGCCGGGACAGCTCAGCGATGTACGAGCAGTACTTC. Its translation: CASSRDSSAMYEQYF.

There are many counts of this clonotype. The chain links TRBV24-1 to TRBJ1-3; tentative D call: TRBD1 (5 bases). V dropped 4 bases and J dropped 0 bases, with 15 bases sitting between them. The CDR3 is made up of 17 amino acids. CDR1 and CDR2 from the germline V gene are KGHDR and SFDVKD. The CDR3 region is CATSDPDRTYSGNTIYF. The CDR3 DNA sequence: TGTGCCACCAGTGACCCTGACAGAACCTACTCTGGAAACACCATATATTTT.

The chain has TRBV20-1 and TRBJ1-1, with unresolved D. Trimming left V 4 bases short and J 0 bases short, with 6 bases between. Germline V gene data show CDR1 as DFQATT and CDR2 as SNEGSKA (reference sequence). The CDR3 is 12 amino acids. The CDR3 DNA sequence: TGCAGTGCTACAGACATGAACACTGAAGCTTTCTTT. Its translation is CSATDMNTEAFF.

This clonotype was seen more than once but under ten times. The chain has TRBV19 and TRBJ1-6; 11 bases are shared with TRBD1. Germline CDR1 LNHDA, CDR2 SQIVND (reference sequence). J lost 5 bases, V lost 4 bases, and 4 bases had no gene match. This CDR3 is built from 16 residues. CDR3: CASSKRTGGNNSPLHF. As DNA, the CDR3 is TGTGCCAGTAGTAAAAGGACAGGGGGCAATAATTCACCCCTCCACTTT. Full variable domain (rest looked up from reference TRBV19 and TRBJ1-6): DGGITQSPKYLFRKEGQNVTLSCEQNLNHDAMYWYRQDPGQGLRLIYYSQIVNDFQKGDIAEGYSVSREKKESFPLTVTSAQKNPTAFYLCASSKRTGGNNSPLHFGNGTRLTVT.

Note on this clonotype: The junction departs from the called germline gene at one end, perhaps through a read error. This chain connects TRBV5-5 to TRBJ2-7; no clear D. Per the germline V gene, CDR1 is SGHKS and CDR2 is YYEKEE (reference sequence). The CDR3 extends over 14 amino acids. The CDR3 sequence is CASSSTDSPYEQYF. CDR3 DNA: TGCGCCAGCAGCAGCACAGACTCCCCGTACGAGCAGTACTTC.

The rearrangement uses TRBV7-8 and TRBJ2-3, with D hard to call. The germline V gene has CDR1 SGHVS and CDR2 FQNEAQ. With 5 bases removed from V and 8 bases from J, the gap between germline ends came to 8 bases. This CDR3 spans 11 amino acids. The CDR3 DNA is TGTGCCAGCAGCCCAGGCCCTACGCAGTATTTT. Amino acid sequence: CASSPGPTQYF.

To note about this clonotype: No conserved phenylalanine or tryptophan ends this CDR3, so it is likely a read error. V and J are TRBV10-1 and TRBJ1-5; D ambiguous. V lost 6 bases and J lost 6, with 15 bases in between. This CDR3 spans 14 amino acids. The germline V gene encodes CDR1 WNHNN and CDR2 SYGVQD (reference sequence). The CDR3 DNA is TGCGCCAGCAGCGCCCAGGTAGGAGGTCAGCCCCAGCATTCT. Amino acids: CASSAQVGGQPQHS.

This clonotype was seen at least ten times. The chain carries TRBV4-2 and TRBJ1-2; 8 bases are a match to TRBD1. The V gene end was trimmed by 1 base and the J gene end by 4 bases; junction bases not matched to a gene: 5. The CDR3 extends over 15 amino acids. Germline loops: CDR1 LGHNA, CDR2 YNFKEQ. As DNA, the CDR3 is TGTGCCAGCAGCCAAGGTGGGGGACAGGCCTATGGCTACACCTTC. It yields the protein CASSQGGGQAYGYTF.

This CDR3 reads CATSTGLQNTEAFF. The CDR3 DNA reads TGTGCCACCAGCACCGGTTTACAGAACACTGAAGCTTTCTTT. This sequence joins TRBV15 and TRBJ1-1, with unresolved D. CDR3 length: 14 residues. The V gene's germline CDR1 is LNHNV and CDR2 YYDKDF (reference sequence). The V end lost 4 bases, the J end lost 1 base, and 10 bases lay between the germline ends. Drawing the rest from reference TRBV15 and TRBJ1-1, the complete variable domain is DAMVIQNPRYQVTQFGKPVTLSCSQTLNHNVMYWYQQKSSQAPKLLFHYYDKDFNNEADTPDNFQSRRPNTSFCFLDIRSPGLGDTAMYLCATSTGLQNTEAFFGQGTRLTVV.

This clonotype was observed at least ten times. The chain recombines TRBV10-1 with TRBJ2-1; D possibly matches TRBD1 or TRBD2 (5 bases each). The V end lost 2 bases, the J end lost 6 bases, and 14 bases lay between the germline ends. CDR1 and CDR2 (germline): WNHNN, SYGVQD (reference sequence). The CDR3 is 15 residues long. CDR3 nucleotide sequence: TGCGCCAGCAGTGAGGCCGGGACCCGGGGCAATGAGCAGTTCTTC. This codes for CASSEAGTRGNEQFF.

The chain uses TRBV5-4 and TRBJ1-2; D is undetermined. The CDR3 is 15 residues long. Per the germline V gene, CDR1 is SGHNT and CDR2 is YYREEE (reference sequence). V lost 0 bases to trimming and J lost 7 bases, with 16 bases between them. DNA for the CDR3: TGTGCCAGCAGCTTGGTGGGCATAAAGGGCCGTGGCTACACCTTC. Translation gives CASSLVGIKGRGYTF.

There are many counts of this clonotype. The chain has TRBV10-3 and TRBJ2-2; 7 bases align to TRBD2. The germline V gene has CDR1 ENHRY and CDR2 SYGVKD. This CDR3 region has 15 residues. V gave up 10 bases and J gave up 4 bases; unmatched junction bases: 12. The CDR3 region is CATSGLAGRTGELFF. The DNA of the CDR3 is TGTGCCACTTCGGGATTAGCGGGCCGCACCGGGGAGCTGTTTTTT.

This clonotype was recorded at least ten times. The chain combines TRBV6-1 with TRBJ1-6; 8 bases are shared with TRBD1. CDR1 is MNHNS and CDR2 is SASEGT in the germline V gene. The V gene end was trimmed by 5 bases and the J gene end by 8 bases; junction bases not matched to a gene: 14. The CDR3 extends over 17 amino acids. The CDR3 bases are TGTGCCAGCAGTCCGTTCTTCAGGACAGGGATAGATTCACCCCTCCACTTT. Protein sequence: CASSPFFRTGIDSPLHF.

This clonotype was observed at least ten times. The chain joins TRBV4-1 to TRBJ2-5; possibly TRBD1 for D (5 bases). Looked up from germline, CDR1 is MGHRA and CDR2 is YSYEKL. The CDR3 runs 14 residues. The V end was cut by 0 bases, the J end by 7 bases, with 12 bases between. The CDR3 DNA sequence: TGCGCCAGCAGCCAAGACAGGGTCCCAGGGACCCAGTACTTC. This sequence encodes CASSQDRVPGTQYF.

V and J are TRBV12-3 or TRBV12-4 and TRBJ2-7; 11 bases are shared with TRBD2. The ends lost 7 bases at V and 4 bases at J; junction bases unmatched: 9. This CDR3 is 15 amino acids long. This CDR3 is CASTMTSGITYEQYF. The CDR3, as DNA: TGTGCCAGCACCATGACTAGCGGGATCACGTACGAGCAGTACTTC.